The T cell receptor (beta chain) under discussion was sequenced for a study of shared clonotypes between healthy human individuals. In the study's own analysis: Filtering of immunoSEQ junctional sequences could not match full-length read filtering. The data were produced by immunoSEQ multiplex PCR, yet TCRdb's version contains in-frame clones alone and is incomplete. That table is the source of V, J and clone size, and D and trimming were worked out from the DNA. The sample has hundreds of thousands of clones; 92% are singletons. General observations from the study: Relative to their counterparts shared across all four donors, non-shared clonotypes exhibited diminished generation probabilities. Genetic and exposure-history diversity was limited by the few donors. Rarefaction demonstrated incomplete sorted-subset sequencing despite large depth.

It was CD45RO-negative cells, positively selected for CCR7, that made up naive CD8 cells, with terminally differentiated effector memory CD45RA+ cells excluded. V shed 5 bases, J shed 1 base, and the junction held 8 bases outside the gene matches. CDR1 is SGHTA, CDR2 FQGNSA, per germline. The CDR3 length is 16 residues. This clone occurred once. Its antigen is currently unknown. Source material: naive CD8+ T cells sorted from blood. The chain uses TRBV7-2 and TRBJ2-3; 8 bases are shared with TRBD2. This receptor was obtained from a man aged 30 to 45 in good health. The CDR3 sequence: CASSPRTSIGTDTQYF. CDR3 nucleotide sequence: TGTGCCAGCAGCCCCAGGACTAGCATCGGCACAGATACGCAGTATTTT. Supplemented by reference TRBV7-2 and TRBJ2-3, the full variable domain reads GAGVSQSPSNKVTEKGKDVELRCDPISGHTALYWYRQSLGQGLEFLIYFQGNSAPDKSGLPSDRFSAERTGGSVSTLTIQRTQQEDSAVYLCASSPRTSIGTDTQYFGPGTRLTVL.